The 20 T cell receptor beta chains below come from one sample, sequenced in a study of cytomegalovirus exposure and HLA in healthy donors (dated by TCRdb to about 2017). The library relied on the immunoSEQ multiplex PCR assay. For the multiplex PCR, a mixture combining 60 forward primers for TCR Vbeta segments and 13 reverse primers for TCR Jbeta segments was used. Sourced from immuneACCESS, this table was stored by TCRdb with only in-frame sequences that have V and J called. A share of the clones is absent; for the studies checked, an unresolved V gene accounts for under half, and the remainder has no known explanation. The sample table holds over 80,000 clones, of which around 75% were seen once. The ten largest clones add up to about 3.1% of the sample. The sequenced sample was PBMCs. These receptors were collected from a man in his forties in good health and CMV-seronegative.

The chain couples TRBV27 to TRBJ1-1, with 9 nucleotides matching TRBD1. CDR3 length: 15 residues. J was trimmed by 8 bases and V by 5 bases; bases with no gene match: 12. Germline lookup yields CDR1 MNHEY and CDR2 SMNVEV (reference sequence). Here the CDR3 reads CASSRPGTGFVEAFF. In DNA, the CDR3 is TGTGCCAGCAGTCGCCCGGGGACAGGGTTCGTGGAAGCTTTCTTT.

The chain couples TRBV27 to TRBJ2-7; D call uncertain. This CDR3 is built from 13 residues. The V end lost 3 bases, the J end lost 0 bases, and 6 bases lay between the germline ends. The germline V gene has CDR1 MNHEY and CDR2 SMNVEV (reference sequence). The DNA for the CDR3 is TGTGCCAGCAGTTTGATAGACTCCTACGAGCAGTACTTC. Protein sequence: CASSLIDSYEQYF.

This rearrangement joins TRBV10-3 to TRBJ2-7; maybe TRBD1 (7 bases). Deletions cut 5 bases from V and 3 bases from J, with 8 bases between. This CDR3 is built from 12 residues. Germline values: CDR1 ENHRY, CDR2 SYGVKD. The CDR3 reads CAISQGGYEQYF. In nucleotides, the CDR3 is TGTGCCATCAGTCAGGGGGGCTACGAGCAGTACTTC.

The rearrangement joins TRBV7-8 to TRBJ2-7, with 8 bases that match TRBD1. V dropped 4 bases and J dropped 6; count of bases not matched to a gene: 14. The CDR3 length is 16 residues. Germline CDR1 and CDR2: SGHVS and FQNEAQ. CDR3 coding DNA: TGTGCCAGCAGCTCTTCCGACAGGGGTTTTCATCCCGAGCAGTACTTC. Translating it yields CASSSSDRGFHPEQYF.

In this sample, this clone turned up a few times. V gene TRBV7-2 combines with J gene TRBJ2-7; unclear D gene. The V end was cut by 5 bases, the J end by 1 base, with 15 bases between. Per germline, CDR1 SGHTA and CDR2 FQGNSA. This CDR3 has 15 residues. This chain's CDR3 is CASSIGPTKSYEQYF. In nucleotides, the CDR3 is TGTGCCAGCAGCATAGGGCCGACAAAATCCTACGAGCAGTACTTC.

The chain couples TRBV4-1 to TRBJ1-3; D call uncertain. The CDR3 extends over 15 amino acids. Germline V CDR1 and CDR2: MGHRA, YSYEKL. The ends were cut back, 1 base at V and 2 bases at J, with 9 bases in the middle. The CDR3 reads CASSQVGRAGNTIYF. The CDR3 DNA follows: TGCGCCAGCAGCCAAGTAGGGCGGGCTGGAAACACCATATATTTT.

The V and J genes are TRBV6-5 and TRBJ1-4; D gene unclear. CDR1 MNHEY and CDR2 SVGAGI come from the germline V gene. CDR3 length: 11 amino acids. Trimming took 5 bases from V and 10 from J, leaving 8 bases between them. Here the CDR3 reads CASSTGGKLFF. Written as DNA, the CDR3 is TGTGCCAGCAGTACGGGAGGAAAACTGTTTTTT.

The chain couples TRBV2 to TRBJ2-1; 9 bases map to TRBD1. The CDR3 is 14 amino acids. The germline V gene has CDR1 SNHLY and CDR2 FYNNEI. V was clipped by 8 bases and J by 12 bases; unmatched bases: 14. DNA for the CDR3: TGTGCCAGCCCAAACGGGGGACAGGGTATAGCGCAGTTCTTC. Encoded protein: CASPNGGQGIAQFF.

The chain recombines TRBV7-2 with TRBJ1-5; weak D call: TRBD1 (6 bases). Germline V lookup: CDR1 SGHTA, CDR2 FQGNSA. The CDR3 consists of 14 residues. V was shortened by 5 bases and J by 6 bases, with 14 bases between the two germline ends. CDR3 loop: CASSQGPGVQPQHF. In nucleotides, the CDR3 is TGTGCCAGCAGCCAGGGCCCAGGGGTTCAGCCCCAGCATTTT.

The CDR3 sequence is CASSITGTDYNEQFF. The CDR3 DNA follows: TGTGCCAGCAGCATAACGGGGACAGATTACAATGAGCAGTTCTTC. This chain connects TRBV9 to TRBJ2-1, with TRBD1 identical over 7 bases. This CDR3 region has 15 residues. The V gene's germline CDR1 is SGDLS and CDR2 YYNGEE. With V trimmed by 4 bases and J by 4 bases, 8 bases remained unmatched.

This clone has only a few counts. The chain carries TRBV5-4 and TRBJ1-2; D perhaps matches TRBD1 (5 bases). CDR3 length equals 14 residues. V was shortened by 2 bases and J by 8 bases, with 16 bases between the two germline ends. The germline gives CDR1 SGHNT, CDR2 YYREEE (reference sequence). This CDR3 reads CASSLGEQVRGYTF. The CDR3 nucleotides are TGTGCCAGCAGCTTAGGGGAACAGGTTAGAGGCTACACCTTC.

V usage is TRBV4-3 and J usage is TRBJ1-2; D unresolved. The CDR3 has 14 amino acids. Germline CDR1 is LGHNA and CDR2 is YSLEER. V lost 0 bases and J lost 7, with 12 bases in between. The CDR3, as DNA: TGCGCCAGCAGCCAAGATACAACCTCGGGTGGCTACACCTTC. The encoded protein is CASSQDTTSGGYTF.

V is TRBV6-6 and J is TRBJ1-4; 9 nucleotides align to TRBD1. CDR3 length equals 16 residues. The V gene's germline CDR1 is MNHNY and CDR2 SVGAGI (reference sequence). Trimming cost V 6 bases and J 10 bases; bases outside gene matches: 15. The CDR3 loop is CASSPPLGQGGGKLFF. CDR3 bases: TGTGCCAGCAGCCCCCCCCTGGGACAGGGTGGAGGAAAACTGTTTTTT.

The chain employs TRBV6-1 and TRBJ2-1, with a weak D call TRBD2 (5 bases). The CDR3 has 14 amino acids. V was pared by 7 bases and J by 0 bases, with 10 bases between. Germline CDR1 is MNHNS and CDR2 is SASEGT. DNA for the CDR3: TGTGCCAGCAAGGTAGCGAGCTCCTACAATGAGCAGTTCTTC. This encodes CASKVASSYNEQFF.

The chain combines TRBV27 with TRBJ2-7; possibly TRBD1 for D (5 bases). The V end lost 4 bases, the J end lost 0 bases, and 7 bases lay between the germline ends. The CDR3 runs to 13 residues. Germline CDR1 and CDR2: MNHEY and SMNVEV (reference sequence). The CDR3 region is CASSYDSSYEQYF. The DNA of the CDR3 is TGTGCCAGCAGTTATGACAGCTCCTACGAGCAGTACTTC.

This rearrangement joins TRBV10-2 to TRBJ1-2, with TRBD1 identical over 10 bases. CDR3 length equals 17 residues. Germline V gene data show CDR1 as WSHSY and CDR2 as SAAADI. V lost 5 bases and J lost 3; bases outside the gene matches: 12. The CDR3 sequence is CASSNSRQGAKDYGYTF. For the CDR3, the DNA is TGCGCCAGCAGTAATTCTCGACAGGGGGCGAAAGACTATGGCTACACCTTC.

This sequence joins TRBV19 and TRBJ2-7; D unresolved. The CDR3 is 13 residues long. In germline, CDR1 is LNHDA, CDR2 SQIVND (reference sequence). The V and J ends lost 4 bases and 2 bases respectively, with 9 bases between them. CDR3 nucleotide sequence: TGTGCCAGTAGTAGCGGTTACCCCTACGAGCAGTACTTC. Its translation is CASSSGYPYEQYF. Full variable domain (rest looked up from reference TRBV19 and TRBJ2-7): DGGITQSPKYLFRKEGQNVTLSCEQNLNHDAMYWYRQDPGQGLRLIYYSQIVNDFQKGDIAEGYSVSREKKESFPLTVTSAQKNPTAFYLCASSSGYPYEQYFGPGTRLTVT.

There are a few counts of this clone. The genes are TRBV21-1 and TRBJ2-5; TRBD2 is taken as the D call from the table, unchecked against the DNA. TRBV21-1 is recorded as a pseudogene. CDR3 length equals 12 residues. The CDR3, as DNA: TGTGCCAGCGGATTAGCGTGCGAGACCCAGTACTTC. It specifies CASGLACETQYF.

J is TRBJ1-1 and V is TRBV7-2; D is uncertain. The ends were cut back, 2 bases at V and 5 bases at J, with 12 bases in the middle. The CDR3 is 14 amino acids. CDR1 and CDR2 from the germline V gene are SGHTA and FQGNSA. As DNA, the CDR3 is TGTGCCAGCAGCTTAAACGGTCCCCCTACTGAAGCTTTCTTT. Its protein is CASSLNGPPTEAFF.

V gene TRBV10-3 combines with J gene TRBJ2-3, with TRBD2 identical over 7 bases. Looked up from germline, CDR1 is ENHRY and CDR2 is SYGVKD. The CDR3 sequence is 18 residues long. The trim removed 11 bases at V and 0 bases at J, leaving 20 bases unmatched. CDR3 sequence reads: CALRAARGTTASTDTQYF. CDR3 DNA: TGTGCCCTCCGGGCTGCGCGGGGGACTACCGCTAGCACAGATACGCAGTATTTT.